These T cell receptor beta chains were read from a single sample in a study of patients and donors after allogeneic stem cell transplantation. MiXCR, run by TCRdb on the RT-PCR reads, gives a single entry per CDR3 protein. The table lists about a million distinct CDR3 sequences, under 20% of them singletons. The sample taken for sequencing was blood, either unsorted or a sorted T cell fraction (not recorded which). These TCRs come from a human donor who was either an allogeneic HSCT recipient or a stem cell or donor lymphocyte infusion donor (not recorded which). It is not recorded whose cells these are; they may come from a transplant donor. Each CDR3 is given with its conserved first and last residue. The D gene is left open where the match is weak. Only some rows state a clone size, as once, few, many or a class for expanded clones.

V gene: TRBV7-9; J gene: TRBJ1-4; clone size: .; D gene: .; CDR3 DNA: TGTGCCGGAGGGGGAGCCAATAATGACAAACTGTTTTTT; CDR3 protein: CAGGGANNDKLFF
V gene: TRBV20-1; J gene: TRBJ2-7; clone size: few; D gene: .; CDR3 DNA: TGCAGTGCTAGTCTGTCAGGGGACGAGCAGTACTTC; CDR3 protein: CSASLSGDEQYF
V gene: TRBV6-2/TRBV6-3; J gene: TRBJ2-1; clone size: few; D gene: .; CDR3 DNA: TGTGCCAGCATTGGACAGTCCTACAATGAGCAGTTCTTC; CDR3 protein: CASIGQSYNEQFF
V gene: TRBV4-3; J gene: TRBJ2-1; clone size: many; D gene: .; CDR3 DNA: TGCGCCAGCAGCCAAGAGAAGGATTTCTCCTACAATGAGCAGTTCTTC; CDR3 protein: CASSQEKDFSYNEQFF
V gene: TRBV3-1; J gene: TRBJ2-2; clone size: .; D gene: .; CDR3 DNA: TGTGCCAGCAGCCAATTAGTGGGGAACACCGGGGAGCTGTTTTTT; CDR3 protein: CASSQLVGNTGELFF
V gene: TRBV6-1; J gene: TRBJ1-2; clone size: .; D gene: TRBD1; CDR3 DNA: TGTGCCAGCAGTCCGGGACAGGGGTTTGGCTACACCTTC; CDR3 protein: CASSPGQGFGYTF
V gene: TRBV28; J gene: TRBJ2-7; clone size: .; D gene: TRBD1; CDR3 DNA: TGTGCCAGCAGTTCATACCGGGACAGGGCTTCCGAGCAGTACTTC; CDR3 protein: CASSSYRDRASEQYF
V gene: TRBV6-4; J gene: TRBJ2-1; clone size: many; D gene: .; CDR3 DNA: TGTGCCAGCCCCGGGGAACTATCCTACAATGAGCAGTTCTTC; CDR3 protein: CASPGELSYNEQFF
V gene: TRBV7-8; J gene: TRBJ2-7; clone size: .; D gene: TRBD1; CDR3 DNA: TGTGCCAGCAGCCGATTCACAGGGGGTAGCGACGAGCAGTACTTC; CDR3 protein: CASSRFTGGSDEQYF
V gene: TRBV5-1; J gene: TRBJ1-1; clone size: .; D gene: TRBD1; CDR3 DNA: TGCGCCAGCAGCCCGACAGGGGGCGGAATCCGGAACACTGAAGCTTTCTTT; CDR3 protein: CASSPTGGGIRNTEAFF
V gene: TRBV9; J gene: TRBJ2-7; clone size: few; D gene: TRBD1; CDR3 DNA: TGTGCCAGCAGCGTAGGGGACAGCTCCTACGAGCAGTACTTC; CDR3 protein: CASSVGDSSYEQYF
V gene: TRBV24-1; J gene: TRBJ2-3; clone size: few; D gene: TRBD2; CDR3 DNA: TGTGCCACCGGGGGAGGGGGCACAGATACGCAGTATTTT; CDR3 protein: CATGGGGTDTQYF
V gene: TRBV5-1; J gene: TRBJ2-7; clone size: once; D gene: TRBD1; CDR3 DNA: TGCGCCAGCAGACGAGCCGGACAGGGAAGTGGTTCGGTAGCCTACGAGCAGTACTTC; CDR3 protein: CASRRAGQGSGSVAYEQYF
V gene: TRBV12-3/TRBV12-4; J gene: TRBJ2-5; clone size: few; D gene: TRBD1; CDR3 DNA: TGTGCCAGCAGTATCCGACAGGGGGCAGAGACCCAGTACTTC; CDR3 protein: CASSIRQGAETQYF
V gene: TRBV20-1; J gene: TRBJ2-7; clone size: .; D gene: TRBD2; CDR3 DNA: TGCAGTGCTAGAGACTACACTAGCGGGGGGTACGAGCAGTACTTC; CDR3 protein: CSARDYTSGGYEQYF
V gene: TRBV12-3/TRBV12-4; J gene: TRBJ1-2; clone size: few; D gene: TRBD1; CDR3 DNA: TGTGCCAGCAGTTTACTGGGACAGCTGCCTCACACCTTC; CDR3 protein: CASSLLGQLPHTF
V gene: TRBV12-3/TRBV12-4; J gene: TRBJ1-1; clone size: .; D gene: TRBD1; CDR3 DNA: TGTGCCAGCAGGGGCTTATCAGGGGGTGAAGCTTTCTTT; CDR3 protein: CASRGLSGGEAFF
V gene: TRBV7-6; J gene: TRBJ1-1; clone size: few; D gene: .; CDR3 DNA: TGTGCCAGCAGCTTAGTCGGGACGACAGGAGGAATGAACACTGAAGCTTTCTTT; CDR3 protein: CASSLVGTTGGMNTEAFF
V gene: TRBV20-1; J gene: TRBJ2-7; clone size: .; D gene: .; CDR3 DNA: TGCAGTGCTAGAGATCGGGGAGTACACATACCGCCCTACGAGCAGTACTTC; CDR3 protein: CSARDRGVHIPPYEQYF
V gene: TRBV4-2; J gene: TRBJ2-1; clone size: .; D gene: TRBD2; CDR3 DNA: TGTGCCAGCAGCCAAGGCGGCCACCAACTAGCGGGAGGGCCGCATGAGCAGTTCTTC; CDR3 protein: CASSQGGHQLAGGPHEQFF
V gene: TRBV4-1; J gene: TRBJ2-7; clone size: .; D gene: .; CDR3 DNA: TGCGCCAGCAGCCAAGTTCTGGAGCTTACACGGCAGTACTTC; CDR3 protein: CASSQVLELTRQYF
V gene: TRBV6-2/TRBV6-3; J gene: TRBJ2-7; clone size: .; D gene: .; CDR3 DNA: TGTGCCAGCAGCCAGACCCGAGGGCAGTACTTC; CDR3 protein: CASSQTRGQYF
V gene: TRBV4-3; J gene: TRBJ2-3; clone size: .; D gene: .; CDR3 DNA: TGCGCCAGCAGCCAGACAGGAATTAGCACAGATACGCAGTATTTT; CDR3 protein: CASSQTGISTDTQYF
V gene: TRBV12-3/TRBV12-4; J gene: TRBJ1-1; clone size: many; D gene: .; CDR3 DNA: TGTGCCAGCAGTTCGGCCACTGAAGCTTTCTTT; CDR3 protein: CASSSATEAFF
V gene: TRBV27; J gene: TRBJ1-4; clone size: .; D gene: .; CDR3 DNA: TGTGCCAGCAGTTTATCGATCGGGGCGTGGGAACTGTTTTTT; CDR3 protein: CASSLSIGAWELFF
V gene: TRBV20-1; J gene: TRBJ1-3; clone size: .; D gene: .; CDR3 DNA: TGCAGTGCTAGTAGGGCTGGAAACACCATATATTTT; CDR3 protein: CSASRAGNTIYF
V gene: TRBV10-3; J gene: TRBJ1-6; clone size: .; D gene: .; CDR3 DNA: TGTGCCATCGGGGGGGCAGGAGAGTCACCCCTCCACTTT; CDR3 protein: CAIGGAGESPLHF
V gene: TRBV7-3; J gene: TRBJ2-3; clone size: many; D gene: TRBD2; CDR3 DNA: TGTGCCAGCAGCTTAACTAGCGGGGGCACAGATACGCAGTATTTT; CDR3 protein: CASSLTSGGTDTQYF
V gene: TRBV11-1; J gene: TRBJ2-7; clone size: few; D gene: TRBD2; CDR3 DNA: TGTGCCAGCAGCTTTCACATCCTCGCTAGCGGGAGAGGAGGCGAGCAGTACTTC; CDR3 protein: CASSFHILASGRGGEQYF
V gene: TRBV7-6; J gene: TRBJ1-6; clone size: .; D gene: .; CDR3 DNA: TGTGCCAGCAGCCTAAGTGGGGGAAGTAATTCACCCCTCCACTTT; CDR3 protein: CASSLSGGSNSPLHF
V gene: TRBV20-1; J gene: TRBJ1-1; clone size: .; D gene: .; CDR3 DNA: TGCAGTGCTTTCCAGGGACACGCATGGACTGAAGCTTTCTTT; CDR3 protein: CSAFQGHAWTEAFF
V gene: TRBV12-3/TRBV12-4; J gene: TRBJ2-7; clone size: many; D gene: TRBD2; CDR3 DNA: TGTGCCAGCAGTACCCCCGGGACTAGCTACGAGCAGTACTTC; CDR3 protein: CASSTPGTSYEQYF
V gene: TRBV4-1; J gene: TRBJ1-1; clone size: once; D gene: .; CDR3 DNA: TGCGCCAGCAGCCAAGTCCCCGCGGAGAACACTGAAGCTTTCTTT; CDR3 protein: CASSQVPAENTEAFF
V gene: TRBV29-1; J gene: TRBJ2-5; clone size: many; D gene: .; CDR3 DNA: TGCAGCGTTGTTCATAGGGTCGAGACCCAGTACTTC; CDR3 protein: CSVVHRVETQYF
V gene: TRBV7-2; J gene: TRBJ1-1; clone size: few; D gene: .; CDR3 DNA: TGTGCCAGCAGCTTAGGGCAGGCCCCCTCGGAGACTTTCTTT; CDR3 protein: CASSLGQAPSETFF
V gene: TRBV21-1; J gene: TRBJ1-1; clone size: few; D gene: .; CDR3 DNA: TGTGCCAGCAGCAAAGCGTTGCCCTACGTACGGAACACTGAAGCTTTCTTT; CDR3 protein: CASSKALPYVRNTEAFF
V gene: TRBV29-1; J gene: TRBJ2-1; clone size: few; D gene: TRBD1; CDR3 DNA: TGCAGCGTTGAGGGGAGGGGGGGACAGGGTTTCCCCTCCTACAATGAGCAGTTCTTC; CDR3 protein: CSVEGRGGQGFPSYNEQFF
V gene: TRBV6-5; J gene: TRBJ2-5; clone size: .; D gene: .; CDR3 DNA: TGTGCCAGCAGTTACTCCGGCCTTCAAGAGACCCAGTACTTC; CDR3 protein: CASSYSGLQETQYF
V gene: TRBV20-1; J gene: TRBJ2-2; clone size: few; D gene: .; CDR3 DNA: TGCAGTGCTAGAAGGCAGGGTAACACCGGGGAGCTGTTTTTT; CDR3 protein: CSARRQGNTGELFF
V gene: TRBV18; J gene: TRBJ1-3; clone size: .; D gene: .; CDR3 DNA: TGTGCCAGCTCACCTTACACACGGGACTCGGGAAACACCATATATTTT; CDR3 protein: CASSPYTRDSGNTIYF
V gene: TRBV5-1; J gene: TRBJ2-2; clone size: many; D gene: .; CDR3 DNA: TGCGCCAGCAGCCAAACCCGACAGAACACCGGGGAGCTGTTTTTT; CDR3 protein: CASSQTRQNTGELFF
V gene: TRBV19; J gene: TRBJ2-1; clone size: .; D gene: .; CDR3 DNA: TGTGCCAGTAGTGGGCTGTCCCACAATGAGCAGTTCTTC; CDR3 protein: CASSGLSHNEQFF
V gene: TRBV6-2/TRBV6-3; J gene: TRBJ1-1; clone size: many; D gene: .; CDR3 DNA: TGTGCCAGCGGGGACTTTATGAACACTGAAGCTTTCTTT; CDR3 protein: CASGDFMNTEAFF
V gene: TRBV4-1; J gene: TRBJ2-5; clone size: .; D gene: TRBD2; CDR3 DNA: TGCGCCAGCAGCCGACTAGCGGGGATTCAAGAGACCCAGTACTTC; CDR3 protein: CASSRLAGIQETQYF
V gene: TRBV5-1; J gene: TRBJ2-6; clone size: .; D gene: .; CDR3 DNA: TGCGCCAGCAGAGGGGTTGCTGGGGCCAACGTCCTGACTTTC; CDR3 protein: CASRGVAGANVLTF
V gene: TRBV9; J gene: TRBJ2-1; clone size: few; D gene: TRBD2; CDR3 DNA: TGTGCCAGCAGCGTAGGAGCGGGGGCCTACAATGAGCAGTTCTTC; CDR3 protein: CASSVGAGAYNEQFF
V gene: TRBV10-3; J gene: TRBJ2-1; clone size: .; D gene: TRBD2; CDR3 DNA: TGTGCCATCAGCGACAGCCCCGGGACTAGCGCCTACAATGAGCAGTTCTTC; CDR3 protein: CAISDSPGTSAYNEQFF
V gene: TRBV27; J gene: TRBJ2-5; clone size: few; D gene: TRBD2; CDR3 DNA: TGTGCCAGCAGTCCCCTCGGGGGGGAAGAGACCCAGTACTTC; CDR3 protein: CASSPLGGEETQYF
V gene: TRBV29-1; J gene: TRBJ1-4; clone size: .; D gene: .; CDR3 DNA: TGCAGCGTAGGGGAGCCCGAAAAACTGTTTTTT; CDR3 protein: CSVGEPEKLFF
V gene: TRBV7-9; J gene: TRBJ2-3; clone size: few; D gene: .; CDR3 DNA: TGTGCCAGCAGCTTAGCCAGCTGGGATACGCAGTATTTT; CDR3 protein: CASSLASWDTQYF
V gene: TRBV6-5; J gene: TRBJ1-3; clone size: few; D gene: .; CDR3 DNA: TGTGCCAGCAGAGGGACGGTGAACACCATATATTTT; CDR3 protein: CASRGTVNTIYF
V gene: TRBV20-1; J gene: TRBJ1-2; clone size: few; D gene: .; CDR3 DNA: TGCAGTGCTAGAGATGGAAGGGGGTCTTCGGATGGCTACACCTTC; CDR3 protein: CSARDGRGSSDGYTF
V gene: TRBV3-1; J gene: TRBJ2-1; clone size: few; D gene: TRBD2; CDR3 DNA: TGTGCCAGCAGCCAAGAGACTAGCGGGATTAACAATGAGCAGTTCTTC; CDR3 protein: CASSQETSGINNEQFF
V gene: TRBV3-1; J gene: TRBJ2-1; clone size: .; D gene: TRBD2; CDR3 DNA: TGTGCCAGCAGCCCGCTGACTAGCGGGAGCCCTGAGCAGTTCTTC; CDR3 protein: CASSPLTSGSPEQFF
V gene: TRBV12-3/TRBV12-4; J gene: TRBJ2-7; clone size: many; D gene: .; CDR3 DNA: TGTGCCAGCAGCTTTAGGGGAATTACCTCCTACGAGCAGTACTTC; CDR3 protein: CASSFRGITSYEQYF
V gene: TRBV12-3/TRBV12-4; J gene: TRBJ1-1; clone size: many; D gene: .; CDR3 DNA: TGTGCCAGCAGTTTAAACGGCCACACTGAAGCTTTCTTT; CDR3 protein: CASSLNGHTEAFF
V gene: TRBV24-1; J gene: TRBJ1-2; clone size: few; D gene: .; CDR3 DNA: TGTGCCACCAGTGTCTCCGGAGGGGACTATGGCTACACCTTC; CDR3 protein: CATSVSGGDYGYTF
V gene: TRBV12-3/TRBV12-4; J gene: TRBJ2-1; clone size: few; D gene: TRBD1; CDR3 DNA: TGTGCCAGCAGTTTATCTAGGACAGGGGGCCGCAATGAGCAGTTCTTC; CDR3 protein: CASSLSRTGGRNEQFF
V gene: TRBV12-3/TRBV12-4; J gene: TRBJ2-7; clone size: .; D gene: TRBD1; CDR3 DNA: TGTGCCAGCAGTTCCTCCCCCCGGACAGGGGGAAACGAGCAGTACTTC; CDR3 protein: CASSSSPRTGGNEQYF
V gene: TRBV24-1; J gene: TRBJ2-1; clone size: .; D gene: .; CDR3 DNA: TGTGCCACCAGTGACGCCTCGAGGTCCTACAATGAGCAGTTCTTC; CDR3 protein: CATSDASRSYNEQFF